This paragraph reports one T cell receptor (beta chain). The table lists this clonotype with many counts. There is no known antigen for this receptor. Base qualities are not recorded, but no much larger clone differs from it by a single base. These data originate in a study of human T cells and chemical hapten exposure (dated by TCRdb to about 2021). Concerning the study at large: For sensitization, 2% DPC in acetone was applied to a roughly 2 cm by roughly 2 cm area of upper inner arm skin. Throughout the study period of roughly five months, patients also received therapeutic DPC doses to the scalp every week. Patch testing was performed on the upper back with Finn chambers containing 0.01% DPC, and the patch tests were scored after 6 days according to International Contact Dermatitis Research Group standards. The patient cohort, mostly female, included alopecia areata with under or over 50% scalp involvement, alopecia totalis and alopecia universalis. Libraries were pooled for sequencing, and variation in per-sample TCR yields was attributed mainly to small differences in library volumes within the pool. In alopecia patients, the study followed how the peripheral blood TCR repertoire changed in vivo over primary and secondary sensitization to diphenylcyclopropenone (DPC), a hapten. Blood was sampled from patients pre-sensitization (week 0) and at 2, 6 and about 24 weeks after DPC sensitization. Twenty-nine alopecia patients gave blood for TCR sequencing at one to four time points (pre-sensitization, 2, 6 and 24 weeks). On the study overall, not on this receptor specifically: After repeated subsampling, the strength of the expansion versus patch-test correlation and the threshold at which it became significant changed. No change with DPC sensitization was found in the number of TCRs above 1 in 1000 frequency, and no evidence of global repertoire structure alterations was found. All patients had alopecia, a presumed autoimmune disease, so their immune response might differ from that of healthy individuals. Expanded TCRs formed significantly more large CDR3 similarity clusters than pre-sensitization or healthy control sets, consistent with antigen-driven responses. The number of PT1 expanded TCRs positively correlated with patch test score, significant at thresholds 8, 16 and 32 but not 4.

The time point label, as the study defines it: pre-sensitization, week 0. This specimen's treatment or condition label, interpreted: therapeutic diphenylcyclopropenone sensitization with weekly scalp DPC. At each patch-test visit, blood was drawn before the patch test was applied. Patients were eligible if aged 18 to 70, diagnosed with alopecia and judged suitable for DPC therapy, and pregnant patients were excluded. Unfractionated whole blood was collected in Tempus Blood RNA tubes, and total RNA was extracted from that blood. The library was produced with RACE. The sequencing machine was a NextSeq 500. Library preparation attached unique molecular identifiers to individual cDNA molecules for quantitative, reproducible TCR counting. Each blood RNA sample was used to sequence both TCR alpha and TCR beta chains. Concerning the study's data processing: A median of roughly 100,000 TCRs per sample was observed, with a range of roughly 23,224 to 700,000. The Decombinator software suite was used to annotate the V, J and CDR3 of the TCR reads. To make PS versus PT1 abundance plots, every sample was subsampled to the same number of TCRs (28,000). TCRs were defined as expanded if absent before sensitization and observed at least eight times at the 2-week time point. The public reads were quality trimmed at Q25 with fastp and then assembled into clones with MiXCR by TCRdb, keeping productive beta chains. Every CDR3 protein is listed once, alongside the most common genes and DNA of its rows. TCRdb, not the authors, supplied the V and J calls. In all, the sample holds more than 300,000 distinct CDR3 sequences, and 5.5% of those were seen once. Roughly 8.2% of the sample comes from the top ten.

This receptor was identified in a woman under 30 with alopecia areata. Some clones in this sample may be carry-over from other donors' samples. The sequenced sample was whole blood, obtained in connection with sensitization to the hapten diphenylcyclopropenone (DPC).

The DNA sequence reads TGTGCCAGCAGCCAAGAGACCTCACCCCTCCACTTT. Protein translation: CASSQETSPLHF. The chain links TRBV3-1 with TRBJ1-6, with the D gene not clear enough to name. In the germline V gene (reference sequence), CDR1 corresponds to LGHDT and CDR2 to YNNKEL. Trimming costs V 0 bases and J 10 bases, and their ends lie 4 bases apart. The CDR3 numbers 12 residues from cysteine through phenylalanine. Just CDR3 DNA is preserved here, 36 bases in frame from base 1.